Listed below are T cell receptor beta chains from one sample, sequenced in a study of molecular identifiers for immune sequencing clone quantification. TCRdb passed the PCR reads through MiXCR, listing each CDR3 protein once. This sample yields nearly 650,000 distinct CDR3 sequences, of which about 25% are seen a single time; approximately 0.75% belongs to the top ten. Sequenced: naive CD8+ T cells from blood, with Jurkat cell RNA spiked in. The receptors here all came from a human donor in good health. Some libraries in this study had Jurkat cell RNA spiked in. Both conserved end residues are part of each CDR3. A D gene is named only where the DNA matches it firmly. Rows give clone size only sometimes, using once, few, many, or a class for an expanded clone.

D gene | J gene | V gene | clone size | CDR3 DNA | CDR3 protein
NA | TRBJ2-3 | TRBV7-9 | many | TGTGCCAGCAGCGTTAGCGGTCGTCCGCAGTATTTT | CASSVSGRPQYF
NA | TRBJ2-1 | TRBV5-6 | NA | TGTGCCAGCAGCTTGCTCGCGGGGACATACAATGAGCAGTTCTTC | CASSLLAGTYNEQFF
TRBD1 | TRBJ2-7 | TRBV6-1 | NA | TGTGCCAGCAGTGACCCCCCGGGACAGAGGTCCTACGAGCAGTACTTC | CASSDPPGQRSYEQYF
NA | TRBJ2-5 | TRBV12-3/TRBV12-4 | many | TGTGCCAGCAGTTTAGTAGGTCCAGAAGAGACCCAGTACTTC | CASSLVGPEETQYF
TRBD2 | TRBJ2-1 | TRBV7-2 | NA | TGTGCCAGCAGCCCGAGACTAGCGGGTTTAGGGAATGAGCAGTTCTTC | CASSPRLAGLGNEQFF
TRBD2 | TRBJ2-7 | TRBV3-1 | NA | TGTGCCAGCGGGTCTAGCGGAACCTACGAGCAGTACTTC | CASGSSGTYEQYF
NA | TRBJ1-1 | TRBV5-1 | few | TGCGCCAGCAGCCCCCAGCCAGGGATGAACACTGAAGCTTTCTTT | CASSPQPGMNTEAFF
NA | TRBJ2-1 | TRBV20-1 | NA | TGCAGTGCTCGTCTTTTTTTAGAGGGCAGAGGGGATGAGCAGTTCTTC | CSARLFLEGRGDEQFF
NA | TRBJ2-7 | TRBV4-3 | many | TGCGCCAGCAGCCAAGATGCATCGGGACTCGGGTCCTACGAGCAGTACTTC | CASSQDASGLGSYEQYF
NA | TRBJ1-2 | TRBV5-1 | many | TGCGCCAGCAGCTTGGCCCTGGGACAAGTCTATGGCTACACCTTC | CASSLALGQVYGYTF
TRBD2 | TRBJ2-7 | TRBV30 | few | TGTGCCTGGAGTGTAGGTAGCGGGAGGCTCTCCGAGCAGTACTTC | CAWSVGSGRLSEQYF
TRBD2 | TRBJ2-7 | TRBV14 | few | TGTGCCAGCAGCACCGGGAGGACTATCCTCTACGAGCAGTACTTC | CASSTGRTILYEQYF
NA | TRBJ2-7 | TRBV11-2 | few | TGTGCCAGCAGCTTAGGGATAGAATCCTACGAGCAGTACTTC | CASSLGIESYEQYF
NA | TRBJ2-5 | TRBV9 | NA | TGTGCCAGCAGCGTAGAAGGTAACGAGAAAAAAACCCAGTACTTC | CASSVEGNEKKTQYF
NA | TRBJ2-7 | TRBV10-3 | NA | TGTGCCATCAGTGAGGAGGGGGAGGACGAGCAGCACTTC | CAISEEGEDEQHF
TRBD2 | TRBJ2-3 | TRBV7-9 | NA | TGTGCCAGCAGACCGACCGGGACTAGTTTAAGCACAGATACGCAGTATTTT | CASRPTGTSLSTDTQYF
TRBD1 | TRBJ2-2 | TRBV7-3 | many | TGTGCCAGCAGCCCCGACAGGGGTACCGGGGAGCTGTTTTTT | CASSPDRGTGELFF
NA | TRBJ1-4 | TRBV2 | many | TGTGCCAGCAGTTCCACTCTGCAAGCAACTAATGAAAAACTGTTTTTT | CASSSTLQATNEKLFF
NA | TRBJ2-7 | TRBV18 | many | TGTGCCAGCTCACCTCCGTCAGGGGTCGAGCAGTACTTC | CASSPPSGVEQYF
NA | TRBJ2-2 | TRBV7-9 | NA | TGTGCCGCCAGGACTCTAACCGGGGAGCTGTTTTTT | CAARTLTGELFF
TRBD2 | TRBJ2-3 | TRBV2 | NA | TGTGCCACCATGGGGCGGGGGACCCCAGCAGATACGCAGTATTTT | CATMGRGTPADTQYF
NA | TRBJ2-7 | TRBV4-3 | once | TGCGCCAGCAGCCCCGGGATATCCTACGAGCGGTACTTC | CASSPGISYERYF
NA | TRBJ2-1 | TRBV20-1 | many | TGCAGTGCTAGAGACAGAAGACTACCCTCCTACAATGAGCAGTTCTTC | CSARDRRLPSYNEQFF
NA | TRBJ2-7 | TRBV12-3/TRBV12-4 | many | TGTGCCAGCAGTTTGGCCGCGGGTCCGGCCCACTACGAGCAGTACTTC | CASSLAAGPAHYEQYF
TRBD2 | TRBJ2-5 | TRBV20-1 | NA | TGCAGTTCCCCAACCCCCCACGAGCGGGAGAACCAAGAGACCCAGTACTTC | CSSPTPHERENQETQYF
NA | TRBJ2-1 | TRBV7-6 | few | TGTGCCAGCAGCTTATTCGGTCAGGGGGGCGCCTACAATGAGCAGTTCTTC | CASSLFGQGGAYNEQFF
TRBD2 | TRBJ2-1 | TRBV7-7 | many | TGTGCCTCGGCCCCGGGACTAGCGCTTCATGAGCAGTTCTTC | CASAPGLALHEQFF
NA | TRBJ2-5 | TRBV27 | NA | TGTGCCGCCGGGGCGGGGGAGACCCAGTACTTC | CAAGAGETQYF
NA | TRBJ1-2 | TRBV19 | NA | TGTGCCAGTAGTCCAGAGGGACATTACAGCTATGGCCACACCTTC | CASSPEGHYSYGHTF
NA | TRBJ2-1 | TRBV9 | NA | TGTGCCAGCAGCGTAGTCGACTCCCCGAATGAGCAGTTCTTC | CASSVVDSPNEQFF
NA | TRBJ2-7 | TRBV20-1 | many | TGCAGTGCTAGAGATTGGGGGACGGGGACCTACGAGCAGTACTTC | CSARDWGTGTYEQYF
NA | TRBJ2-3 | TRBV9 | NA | TGTGCCAGCAGCGTAGGCGGCAGTTCTATAGATACGCAGTATTTT | CASSVGGSSIDTQYF
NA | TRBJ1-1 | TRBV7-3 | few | TGTGCCAGCAGCCCCGAGAGGGGAGTGAGCACTGAAGCTTTCTTT | CASSPERGVSTEAFF
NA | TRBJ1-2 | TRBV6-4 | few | TGTGCCAGCAGTGACCCCTTCTATGGCTACACCTTC | CASSDPFYGYTF
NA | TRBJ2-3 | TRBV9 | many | TGTGCCAGCCCTCTGACGGGGGTTAGCACAGATACGCAGTATTTT | CASPLTGVSTDTQYF
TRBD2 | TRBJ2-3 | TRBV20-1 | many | TGCAGTGCTAGAGATTCGGCGGGAGTCGAGGATACGCAGTATTTT | CSARDSAGVEDTQYF
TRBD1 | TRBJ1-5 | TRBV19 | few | TGTGCCAGTAGTCCGGGGACAGGGCATCAGCCCCAGCATTTT | CASSPGTGHQPQHF
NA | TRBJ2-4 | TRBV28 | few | TGTGCCAGCAGTTATGGGTCTGACATTCAGTACTTC | CASSYGSDIQYF
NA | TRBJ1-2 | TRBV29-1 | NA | TGCAGCGCACGTGACAGGACATTCTATGGCTACACCTTC | CSARDRTFYGYTF
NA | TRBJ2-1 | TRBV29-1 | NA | TGCAGCGTTGAAAAGGGTAGCAATGAGCAGTTCTTC | CSVEKGSNEQFF
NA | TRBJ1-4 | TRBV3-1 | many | TGTGCCAGCAGCCAAGACCCCAGGACAGCCTATAATGAAAAACTGTTTTTT | CASSQDPRTAYNEKLFF
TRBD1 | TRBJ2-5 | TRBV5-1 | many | TGCGCCAGCAGCTTGGGGACAGGGACTCAAGAGACCCAGTACTTC | CASSLGTGTQETQYF
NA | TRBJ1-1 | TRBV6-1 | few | TGTGCCAGCAGTGAAATCCCCGACAGTGAAGCTTTCTTT | CASSEIPDSEAFF
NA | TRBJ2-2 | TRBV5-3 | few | TGTGCCAGAAGCGCCAGACTAGCGAACACCGGGGAGCTGTTTTTT | CARSARLANTGELFF
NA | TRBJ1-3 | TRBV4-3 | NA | TGCGCCAGCAGCCAAGATGGAGGCCCGGTCCCTGGAAACACCATATATTTT | CASSQDGGPVPGNTIYF
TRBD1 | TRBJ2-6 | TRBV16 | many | TGTGCCAGCAGCCAACTGACAGGGCTTGGGGCCAACGTCCTGACTTTC | CASSQLTGLGANVLTF
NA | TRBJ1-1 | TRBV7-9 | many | TGTGCCAGCAGCTTCCGGGGTGGGGCTTTCTTT | CASSFRGGAFF
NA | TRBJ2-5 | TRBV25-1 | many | TGTGCCAGCAGCGCTAATAGGTACCAAGAGACCCAGTACTTC | CASSANRYQETQYF